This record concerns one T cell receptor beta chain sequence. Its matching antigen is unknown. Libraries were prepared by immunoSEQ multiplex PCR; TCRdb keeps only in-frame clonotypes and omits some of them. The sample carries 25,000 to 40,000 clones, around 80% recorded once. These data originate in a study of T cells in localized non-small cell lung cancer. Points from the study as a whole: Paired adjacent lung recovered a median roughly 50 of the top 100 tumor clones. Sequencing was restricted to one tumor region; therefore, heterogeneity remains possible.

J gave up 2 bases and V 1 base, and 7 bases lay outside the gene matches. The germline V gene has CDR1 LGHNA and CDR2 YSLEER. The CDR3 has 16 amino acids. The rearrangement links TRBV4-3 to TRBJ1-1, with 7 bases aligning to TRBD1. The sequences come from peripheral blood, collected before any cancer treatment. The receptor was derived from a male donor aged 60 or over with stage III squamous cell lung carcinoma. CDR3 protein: CASSQGITGVNTEAFF. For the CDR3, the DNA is TGCGCCAGCAGCCAAGGCATCACAGGGGTAAACACTGAAGCTTTCTTT.